This TCR beta chain was retrieved from a study of T cell repertoires in cytomegalovirus infection. Study context: Public signatures in TCR beta pointed to CMV infection and matching HLA type.

Worth noting for this clonotype: Its antigen remains unknown.

Findings and limits, study-wide: In two of eight donors, the top clonotype was HLA-C-restricted CMV-specific. Frequencies of public TCR beta families were cumulated, and this identified carriers of CMV plus the relevant HLA.

TCRdb recomputed calls from the reads with MiXCR, one row per CDR3 protein. The profile shows about 740,000 distinct CDR3 sequences, less than 40% of them singletons. This CDR3 has 15 amino acids. Trimming pared 4 bases from V and 0 bases from J, leaving 10 bases between. Germline CDR1 reads SEHNR; CDR2 reads FQNEAQ (reference sequence). The J gene is TRBJ1-5, the V gene TRBV7-9; tentatively, D is TRBD1 (5 bases). Sequencing was performed on PBMCs. This clonotype was sampled from a human donor in good health (CMV status not recorded). Some clones in this sample may be carry-over from other donors' samples. The CDR3 reads CASSSGLNSNQPQHF. CDR3 DNA sequence: TGTGCCAGCAGCTCGGGACTCAATAGCAATCAGCCCCAGCATTTT.